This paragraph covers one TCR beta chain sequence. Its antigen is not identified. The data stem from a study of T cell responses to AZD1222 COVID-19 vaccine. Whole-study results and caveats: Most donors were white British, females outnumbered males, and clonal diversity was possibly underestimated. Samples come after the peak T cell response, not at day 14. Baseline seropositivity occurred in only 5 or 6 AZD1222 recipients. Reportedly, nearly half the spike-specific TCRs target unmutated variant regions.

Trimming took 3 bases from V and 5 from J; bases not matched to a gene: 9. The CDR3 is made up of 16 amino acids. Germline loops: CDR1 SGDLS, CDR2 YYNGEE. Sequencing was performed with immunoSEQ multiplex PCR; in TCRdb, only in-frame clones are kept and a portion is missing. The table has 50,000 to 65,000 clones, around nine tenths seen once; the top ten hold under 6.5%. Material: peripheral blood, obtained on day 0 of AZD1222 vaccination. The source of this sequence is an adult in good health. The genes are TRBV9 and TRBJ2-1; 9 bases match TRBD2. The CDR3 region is CASSAGLAGPHNEQFF. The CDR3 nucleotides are TGTGCCAGCAGCGCCGGGCTAGCGGGGCCCCACAATGAGCAGTTCTTC.